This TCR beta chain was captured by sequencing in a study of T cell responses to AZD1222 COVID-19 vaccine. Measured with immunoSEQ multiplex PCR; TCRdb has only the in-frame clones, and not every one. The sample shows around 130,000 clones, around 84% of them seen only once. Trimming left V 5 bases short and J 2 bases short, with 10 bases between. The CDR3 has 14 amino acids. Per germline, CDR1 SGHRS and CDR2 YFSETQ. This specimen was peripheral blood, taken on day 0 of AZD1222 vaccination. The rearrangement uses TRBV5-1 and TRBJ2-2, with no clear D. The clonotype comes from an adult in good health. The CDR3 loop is CASRSTHNTGELFF. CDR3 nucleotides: TGCGCCAGCAGATCGACACATAACACCGGGGAGCTGTTTTTT.